This T cell receptor (beta chain) originates from a study of cytomegalovirus exposure and HLA in healthy donors (dated by TCRdb to about 2017). In terms of the full investigation: According to a later analysis, the 120 or so validation repertoires were produced on the same platform as the approximately 610 repertoires of the first cohort. The study aimed to test whether signatures of past pathogen exposure could be identified by cataloging public T cell receptors. In addition to the first cohort of around 670 subjects, a separate validation cohort of under 150 different subjects was used. The study combined high-throughput TCR immunosequencing, statistical association of individual TCRs with disease status, and machine learning to predict cytomegalovirus infection status.

To note about this clone: It lacks a known antigen. No base-level quality is on record; no much larger clone is a single base apart.

The donors belonged to the validation cohort of about 120 subjects, which was separate from the roughly 700-subject first cohort. What the authors observed across the whole study: Most TCR sequences were seen in very few donors, while some public TCRs were found in many individuals. In the study, 150 to 200 TCR beta chains were listed as associated with cytomegalovirus. In vitro tests confirmed that a few of the cytomegalovirus-associated TCR beta chains recognize cytomegalovirus antigens. Subsequent analysis determined that TCRs grouped into clusters in the first cohort also showed a tendency toward co-occurrence across the 120 or so validation repertoires, and about 93% of cluster scores exceeded 0. A later analysis had no HLA typing for the validation cohort, so co-occurrence there was scored across all 130 or so repertoires. In both the original and validation cohorts, the classifier was reported to diagnose cytomegalovirus status with high specificity and sensitivity. The authors suggested that the approach could potentially be extended to other disease states and immunological phenotypes.

The library was obtained by the immunoSEQ multiplex PCR assay. Under the source paper's analysis protocol: A statistical classification framework was developed to diagnose cytomegalovirus status using the catalog of TCR beta chain sequences. The source is immuneACCESS, and TCRdb retained only in-frame sequences with V and J called. Part of the clones is not carried over; for the studies checked, unresolved V genes explain less than half of this, and the remainder is unexplained. The V and J calls and the clone size are those of that table, but D and trimming were determined from the DNA. The sample table shows 56,000 or so clones, and approximately 93% are seen once. The ten largest clones take up 1.5% to 2% of the sample. V is clipped by 0 bases and J by 4 bases, and the sequence between their germline boundaries is 15 bases long. The CDR3 runs 17 amino acids, cysteine and phenylalanine included. Only the CDR3 portion is preserved as DNA: 51 bases, with reading frame beginning at the first base. CDR1 MGHRA and CDR2 YSYEKL were looked up in the germline V gene.

This receptor chain uses TRBV4-1 and TRBJ2-2; perhaps TRBD1 is the D gene, with 6 bases matching. The TCR was taken from a woman younger than 30 in good health and CMV-seropositive. The sequenced material came from PBMCs. The DNA reads TGCGCCAGCAGCCAAGACCCGGGACAATCCACCACCGGGGAGCTGTTTTTT. This is translated as CASSQDPGQSTTGELFF.